This entry lists 32 T cell receptor beta chains sequenced from one sample in a study of Tregs in tolerant kidney transplant recipients. Measured with immunoSEQ multiplex PCR; TCRdb has only the in-frame clones, and not every one. The sample consists of about 240,000 clones, more than 65% of them appearing once. The sample comprised CD4+ T cells from blood. Receptors originate from a human donor in good health.

The chain couples TRBV15 to TRBJ2-5; 7 bases match TRBD2. Per the germline V gene, CDR1 is LNHNV and CDR2 is YYDKDF (reference sequence). Trimming at V came to 4 bases and at J to 5 bases, leaving 7 bases not matched to a gene. The CDR3 extends over 14 amino acids. CDR3 coding DNA: TGTGCCACCAGCATCCGGGTGGGGGGGGAGACCCAGTACTTC. Its translation is CATSIRVGGETQYF. Using reference TRBV15 and TRBJ2-5 for the parts outside the CDR3, the full variable domain is DAMVIQNPRYQVTQFGKPVTLSCSQTLNHNVMYWYQQKSSQAPKLLFHYYDKDFNNEADTPDNFQSRRPNTSFCFLDIRSPGLGDTAMYLCATSIRVGGETQYFGPGTRLLVL.

The chain links TRBV4-1 to TRBJ2-3; D gene ambiguous. Germline assignment: CDR1 MGHRA and CDR2 YSYEKL. V was shortened by 0 bases and J by 0 bases, with 10 bases between the two germline ends. The CDR3 has 16 amino acids. Here the CDR3 DNA reads TGCGCCAGCAGCCAAGAGTGGCAGCCTAGCACAGATACGCAGTATTTT. Residues: CASSQEWQPSTDTQYF.

The chain recombines TRBV19 with TRBJ1-6, with D possibly matching TRBD1 (5 bases). The length of the CDR3 is 14 residues. The germline V gene has CDR1 LNHDA and CDR2 SQIVND (reference sequence). Trimming removed 6 bases from V and 7 bases from J, with 13 bases in between. This CDR3 reads CASSPAGYNSPLHF. The CDR3 DNA reads TGTGCCAGTAGCCCGGCAGGGTACAATTCACCCCTCCACTTT.

This chain uses TRBV6-5 with TRBJ2-7; D not certain. There are 13 residues in the CDR3. Germline CDR1 and CDR2: MNHEY and SVGAGI. V was clipped by 2 bases and J by 3 bases, with 8 bases between them. CDR3 DNA: TGTGCCAGCAGTTACGCCACCTTCTACGAGCAGTACTTC. This translates into CASSYATFYEQYF.

This clone was recorded once. The rearrangement links TRBV5-1 to TRBJ2-1; 7 bases fit TRBD1. The CDR3 spans 15 residues. Germline lookup yields CDR1 SGHRS and CDR2 YFSETQ. Trimming removed 0 bases from V and 9 bases from J; junction bases left unmatched: 9. The CDR3 bases are TGCGCCAGCAGCTTGGAATCACAGGGGCATAGTGAGCAGTTCTTC. It codes for CASSLESQGHSEQFF.

The V gene is TRBV5-5, the J gene TRBJ2-1; no clear D gene. This CDR3 comprises 13 residues. Germline assignment: CDR1 SGHKS and CDR2 YYEKEE (reference sequence). Trimming shortened V by 0 bases and J by 5 bases, and 6 bases separated the two germline ends. The CDR3 DNA reads TGTGCCAGCAGCTTGGGACTCCACAATGAGCAGTTCTTC. Translated, it gives CASSLGLHNEQFF.

The chain combines TRBV4-1 with TRBJ2-3; no clear D gene. Germline CDR1 MGHRA, CDR2 YSYEKL. The CDR3 runs to 15 residues. Trimming took off 4 bases at V and 0 bases at J, with 11 bases between the two ends. The CDR3 sequence: CASSPQAISTDTQYF. The CDR3 DNA reads TGCGCCAGCAGCCCTCAGGCTATCAGCACAGATACGCAGTATTTT.

This clone showed up just once. The chain uses TRBV29-1 and TRBJ2-4; 10 bases are shared with TRBD2. The CDR3 loop spans 18 amino acids. In germline, CDR1 is SQVTM, CDR2 ANQGSEA. Trimming removed 5 bases from V and 0 bases from J; junction bases left unmatched: 13. The CDR3 DNA follows: TGCAGCGTTCTGAAGTTTAGCGGGGGGTCAAAAGCCAAAAACATTCAGTACTTC. Encoded protein: CSVLKFSGGSKAKNIQYF.

The rearrangement joins TRBV6-6 to TRBJ2-1, with D tentatively TRBD1 or TRBD2 (5 bases each). CDR3 length: 12 amino acids. Trimming removed 8 bases at V and 10 bases at J, with 15 bases between. Per germline, CDR1 MNHNY and CDR2 SVGAGI (reference sequence). The CDR3 DNA reads as TGTGCCAGCGTAGATACGGGGCGCGAGCAGTTCTTC. This gives the protein CASVDTGREQFF.

J is TRBJ2-3 and V is TRBV6-5; D is ambiguous. This CDR3 is built from 15 residues. V dropped 2 bases and J dropped 0 bases, with 9 bases sitting between them. Germline V gene lookup returns CDR1 MNHEY and CDR2 SVGAGI. The CDR3 sequence: CASSYGPASTDTQYF. The CDR3 region has the DNA TGTGCCAGCAGTTACGGGCCGGCTAGCACAGATACGCAGTATTTT.

The chain carries TRBV6-4 and TRBJ1-1; D is perhaps TRBD1 (5 bases). CDR1 MRHNA and CDR2 SNTAGT come from the germline V gene. V shed 10 bases and J shed 5 bases, with 14 bases lying between them. The CDR3 spans 12 residues. CDR3 sequence reads: CAIGPRGTEAFF. Written as DNA, the CDR3 is TGTGCCATCGGGCCCCGGGGGACTGAAGCTTTCTTT.

This chain links TRBV29-1 with TRBJ1-2; D is undetermined. This CDR3 region has 15 residues. The ends were cut back, 7 bases at V and 0 bases at J, with 18 bases in the middle. Germline-derived CDR1 and CDR2 are SQVTM and ANQGSEA. The chain's CDR3 is CSAPSRLGSNYGYTF. CDR3 DNA: TGCAGCGCCCCATCCCGGCTGGGTTCTAACTATGGCTACACCTTC.

This clone is a singleton in its sample. The chain joins TRBV6-6 to TRBJ2-1; D gene unclear. CDR1 is MNHNY, CDR2 SVGAGI, per germline (reference sequence). V lost 0 bases to trimming and J lost 6 bases, with 15 bases between them. The CDR3 is made up of 16 amino acids. Here the CDR3 reads CASSYSLVGGGNEQFF. Here the CDR3 DNA reads TGTGCCAGCAGTTACTCCCTAGTGGGCGGTGGCAATGAGCAGTTCTTC.

The chain uses TRBV30 and TRBJ2-5; D unresolved. V gave up 0 bases and J gave up 4 bases, with 9 bases separating them. CDR3 length: 13 amino acids. Germline V CDR1 and CDR2: GTSNPN, SVGIG (reference sequence). This CDR3 is CAWSVGRTETQYF. The CDR3 DNA reads TGTGCCTGGAGTGTAGGGCGGACAGAGACCCAGTACTTC.

The chain links TRBV2 to TRBJ1-1; D might be TRBD1 (5 bases). V was trimmed by 4 bases and J by 4 bases, leaving 13 bases between them. Germline CDR1 and CDR2: SNHLY and FYNNEI. CDR3 length: 14 residues. The CDR3 DNA follows: TGTGCCAGCAGTGTAGCAGGGAGGAGCACTGAAGCTTTCTTT. This sequence encodes CASSVAGRSTEAFF.

This chain connects TRBV30 to TRBJ2-1; 14 bases fit TRBD2. V gave up 3 bases and J gave up 4 bases; unmatched junction bases: 2. The CDR3 contains 15 residues. Germline V gene lookup returns CDR1 GTSNPN and CDR2 SVGIG (reference sequence). The CDR3 DNA reads TGTGCCTGGAGGACTAGCGGGAGGGGTTACAATGAGCAGTTCTTC. Amino acids: CAWRTSGRGYNEQFF.

The rearrangement links TRBV7-6 to TRBJ1-1; the match to TRBD1 covers 8 bases. This CDR3 comprises 14 residues. Germline V gene lookup returns CDR1 SGHVS and CDR2 FNYEAQ. J lost 3 bases, V lost 5 bases, and 5 bases had no gene match. The DNA of the CDR3 is TGTGCCAGCAGCCGCGGACAGGGTCACACTGAAGCTTTCTTT. It encodes CASSRGQGHTEAFF. The whole variable domain, remainder taken from reference TRBV7-6 and TRBJ1-1, is GAGVSQSPRYKVTKRGQDVALRCDPISGHVSLYWYRQALGQGPEFLTYFNYEAQQDKSGLPNDRFSAERPEGSISTLTIQRTEQRDSAMYRCASSRGQGHTEAFFGQGTRLTVV.

The chain employs TRBV27 and TRBJ2-6; 12 bases map to TRBD2. CDR3 size: 18 residues. Germline V gene sequence: CDR1 MNHEY, CDR2 SMNVEV (reference sequence). V gave up 5 bases and J gave up 1 base; unmatched junction bases: 6. CDR3 loop: CASSQRGLAGSGANVLTF. The CDR3 nucleotides read TGTGCCAGCAGTCAACGAGGACTAGCGGGGTCTGGGGCCAACGTCCTGACTTTC.

V and J are TRBV2 and TRBJ2-3; 7 bases fit TRBD1. The ends lost 2 bases at V and 1 base at J; junction bases unmatched: 0. Per germline, CDR1 SNHLY and CDR2 FYNNEI. This CDR3 has 14 amino acids. The CDR3, as DNA: TGTGCCAGCAGTGAAACAGGGGGCACAGATACGCAGTATTTT. Translation gives CASSETGGTDTQYF.

This CDR3 reads CATEVPGNTIYF. In nucleotides, the CDR3 is TGTGCCACCGAGGTACCTGGAAACACCATATATTTT. V and J are TRBV11-2 and TRBJ1-3, with D hard to call. This CDR3 comprises 12 residues. Per the germline V gene, CDR1 is SGHAT and CDR2 is FQNNGV. V was pared by 10 bases and J by 2 bases, with 9 bases between.

J is TRBJ2-5 and V is TRBV7-8, with TRBD1 matching 11 bases. The closer fit of TRBJ2-7 to the DNA end suggests the J call may be wrong. The CDR3 is 20 residues long. Germline V CDR1 and CDR2: SGHVS, FQNEAQ. This CDR3 is CASSPKPSGTGGPSNLEQYF. As DNA, the CDR3 is TGTGCCAGCAGCCCTAAACCTTCCGGGACAGGGGGACCGAGTAACCTCGAGCAGTACTTC.

The V and J genes are TRBV10-1 and TRBJ1-5, with D unclear. The CDR3 contains 13 residues. Germline V gives CDR1 WNHNN, CDR2 SYGVQD (reference sequence). Trimming removed 3 bases at V and 7 bases at J, with 10 bases between. The CDR3 DNA sequence: TGCGCCAGCAGTGAATGGGCTTTCCAGCCCCAGCATTTT. Residues: CASSEWAFQPQHF.

V is TRBV23-1 and J is TRBJ2-7, with D perhaps matching TRBD1 (6 bases). TRBV23-1 is known as an ORF, though its function is uncertain. V lost 0 bases, J lost 5 bases, and 14 bases lay in between. The CDR3 spans 15 residues. The CDR3 DNA reads TGCGCCAGCAGTCAATCGATCCAGGGGACCCACGAGCAGTACTTC. Amino acid sequence: CASSQSIQGTHEQYF.

This clone was seen more than once but under ten times. V is TRBV5-4 and J is TRBJ2-7; TRBD2 might be the D (7 bases). The CDR3 runs 16 residues. The V and J ends lost 2 bases and 6 bases respectively, with 21 bases between them. The germline CDR1 and CDR2 sequences are SGHNT and YYREEE (reference sequence). The DNA of the CDR3 is TGTGCCAGCAGCTTAGCCCGTCCGGGGGCGGGGGTCGAGCAGTACTTC. It encodes CASSLARPGAGVEQYF.

J is TRBJ1-1 and V is TRBV18; no clear D gene. The CDR3 contains 13 residues. Germline V gene data show CDR1 as KGHSH and CDR2 as LQKENI. Trimming removed 6 bases from V and 1 base from J, with 9 bases in between. CDR3 sequence reads: CASSEQKNTEAFF. The CDR3 bases are TGTGCCAGCTCGGAACAGAAGAACACTGAAGCTTTCTTT.

V is TRBV18 and J is TRBJ2-1; no reliable D call. Germline V lookup: CDR1 KGHSH, CDR2 LQKENI. V lost 3 bases and J lost 1, with 13 bases in between. This CDR3 is 16 amino acids long. CDR3 region: CASSPRLANSYNEQFF. The CDR3 bases are TGTGCCAGCTCACCCAGATTGGCAAATTCCTACAATGAGCAGTTCTTC. Full variable domain (outside the CDR3, taken from reference TRBV18 and TRBJ2-1): NAGVMQNPRHLVRRRGQEARLRCSPMKGHSHVYWYRQLPEEGLKFMVYLQKENIIDESGMPKERFSAEFPKEGPSILRIQQVVRGDSAAYFCASSPRLANSYNEQFFGPGTRLTVL.

The V call is TRBV7-6, the J call TRBJ2-1; TRBD2 matches at 12 bases. Germline V gene lookup returns CDR1 SGHVS and CDR2 FNYEAQ. V was clipped by 1 base and J by 7 bases; unmatched bases: 2. The CDR3 totals 15 residues. CDR3 loop: CASSLVLAGGNEQFF. Written as DNA, the CDR3 is TGTGCCAGCAGCTTAGTACTAGCGGGGGGTAATGAGCAGTTCTTC.

The genes are TRBV29-1 and TRBJ2-4; either TRBD1 or TRBD2 may fit D (6 bases each). Germline V lookup: CDR1 SQVTM, CDR2 ANQGSEA. The V gene lost 5 bases and the J gene lost 0 bases, with 20 bases spanning the gap. The CDR3 sequence is 17 residues long. The DNA for the CDR3 is TGCAGCGTTCTGGGGGAAGGGGGGCTACTAGCCAAAAACATTCAGTACTTC. This gives the protein CSVLGEGGLLAKNIQYF.

V usage is TRBV6-5 and J usage is TRBJ1-3; the D gene is possibly TRBD1 (6 bases). The CDR3 spans 15 residues. Per germline, CDR1 MNHEY and CDR2 SVGAGI. V lost 7 bases, J lost 2 bases, and 15 bases lay in between. Here the CDR3 reads CASTLTRTAGNTIYF. Written as DNA, the CDR3 is TGTGCCAGCACCTTAACTCGGACAGCTGGAAACACCATATATTTT.

The chain is built from TRBV19 and TRBJ2-6; D gene unclear. CDR1 LNHDA and CDR2 SQIVND come from the germline V gene (reference sequence). This CDR3 is 17 amino acids long. V was shortened by 7 bases and J by 1 base, with 17 bases between the two germline ends. This CDR3 is CASTNFGLPSGANVLTF. CDR3 DNA sequence: TGTGCCAGTACCAACTTTGGTCTCCCGTCTGGGGCCAACGTCCTGACTTTC.

The chain employs TRBV7-9 and TRBJ1-1, with D uncertain. CDR1 is SEHNR, CDR2 FQNEAQ, per germline (reference sequence). Trimming cost V 5 bases and J 0 bases, with 13 bases left between them. This CDR3 contains 15 residues. The CDR3 loop is CASSPKVTLNTEAFF. As DNA, the CDR3 is TGTGCCAGCAGCCCAAAGGTCACATTGAACACTGAAGCTTTCTTT.

The chain combines TRBV5-1 with TRBJ2-5; unclear D gene. CDR1 and CDR2 (germline): SGHRS, YFSETQ. With 4 bases removed from V and 1 base from J, the gap between germline ends came to 8 bases. The CDR3 is made up of 13 amino acids. CDR3 in DNA: TGCGCCAGCAGCCCGGAGATCCAAGAGACCCAGTACTTC. This translates into CASSPEIQETQYF.